The source of this T cell receptor beta chain is a study of blood T cells in healthy people across ages. Study-level points and caveats: Comparison with aged donors showed that long-lived donors had more naive CD4+ cells and higher diversity.

Using a J-beta primer mix together with a sample-barcoded 5' primer, a second PCR was run for about 6 to 12 cycles. Tagging of each cDNA molecule was performed by a template-switch adaptor with 12 random nucleotides. Any given sample supplied a minimum of 3 million CDR3-containing paired-end reads. TCRdb processed the 5' RACE reads anew with MiXCR; each CDR3 protein has one entry. In the table there are 600,000 to 800,000 distinct CDR3 sequences, approximately 52% of which are singletons. V was trimmed by 3 bases and J by 8 bases, leaving 11 bases between them. Germline CDR1 SQVTM, CDR2 ANQGSEA. The CDR3 totals 12 residues. For this clonotype: The antigen is undetermined.

Sequenced: blood. The V call is TRBV29-1, the J call TRBJ2-1; D may be TRBD2 (7 bases). This TCR was recovered from an elderly woman in good health. The CDR3: CSVEGGPHEQFF. The CDR3 DNA reads as TGCAGCGTTGAGGGGGGGCCTCATGAGCAGTTCTTC.